This TCR beta chain was sequenced for a study of cytomegalovirus exposure and HLA in healthy donors. The study's findings and limits: As confirmed in vitro, a few CMV-associated chains were specific for CMV antigens.

V was cut by 3 bases and J by 7 bases, with 13 bases left in between. CDR1 and CDR2 from the germline V gene are MDHEN and SYDVKM. The CDR3 has 13 residues. Regarding this clone: Its cognate antigen is unknown.

Measured with immunoSEQ multiplex PCR; TCRdb has only the in-frame clones, and not every one. This table has fewer than 350,000 clones, over 75% appearing once. The receptor was isolated from a woman younger than 35 in good health and CMV-seronegative. The chain employs TRBV28 and TRBJ2-7; a possible D gene is TRBD2 (6 bases). Sample: PBMCs. CDR3 DNA sequence: TGTGCCAGCAGTTTGCCGGGAGACGGGGAGCAGTACTTC. It encodes CASSLPGDGEQYF.